The sequence of this TCR beta chain was determined in a study of blood T cell repertoires in COVID-19 (dated by TCRdb to 2020 to 2021). Regarding the research as a whole: Samples covering the acute and convalescent phases of COVID-19 were provided by collaborators in the United States, Italy and Spain. The material from the prospective study consisted of cDNA or gDNA derived from T cells, B-cell-depleted T cells, or PBMCs. Deeply sampled blood TCRbeta repertoires from subjects exposed to, actively infected with, or recovered from COVID-19 were included in the dataset. The repertoires were released in a freely available public database intended as a resource for research on the immune response to SARS-CoV-2. Samples came from the ongoing ImmuneRACE study (first 160 participants) plus 1,254 subjects from 6 global collaborators. Sample metadata almost always included a de-identified subject ID, COVID-19 status, age in years and sex. Where HLA class I and class II types were available, the types were taken from metadata supplied by the sample provider, not from assay-based typing. Paper-wide results and their limitations: How much clinical and demographic metadata was included differed by source and by participant, and the metadata was provided uncurated.

The sample holds one count of this clone. Its target antigen remains unknown. Base quality data are lacking; no much larger clone is found one base away. TCRbeta CDR3 regions were amplified from genomic DNA using the immunoSEQ Assay, a bias-controlled multiplex PCR. Per the authors' processing: The number of nucleated cells in each sample was estimated by amplification of reference gene primers within the assay. Sequence reads were collapsed and filtered to measure the absolute abundance of every unique TCRbeta CDR3 rearrangement. Productive Simpson clonality was computed per sample as the square root of Simpson's diversity index over productive rearrangements. What TCRdb holds here is the immuneACCESS table cut down to in-frame rearrangements. Part of the clones is not present; checked against another copy, under half of the missing clones reflect an unresolved V gene, and the others are unexplained. The DNA was the basis for D and trimming; V, J and clone size are from that table. This sample is represented by some 26,000 clones; around 90% of them were singletons. The biggest ten clones account for roughly 3% of the sample.

The germline V gene encodes CDR1 LGHDT and CDR2 YNNKEL (reference sequence). Inclusive of the bounding cysteine and phenylalanine, the CDR3 is 14 residues long. Of all the DNA, just the CDR3 is kept, 42 bases in frame from base 1. V is cut back by 5 bases and J by 7 bases, with 8 bases in the junction unmatched. Collaborating institutions collected whole blood in K2EDTA tubes following their own protocols. For TCRbeta analysis, collaborators shipped samples as frozen whole blood, isolated PBMCs, or DNA extracted from either of those sample types. The rearranged chain carries TRBV3-1 (or the pseudogene TRBV3-2) and TRBJ1-2; 9 bases in the middle match TRBD1. The sample taken for sequencing was peripheral blood. This TCR was recovered from a human donor in a cohort sampled during active COVID-19. The CDR3 amino acid sequence is: CASSVRDRVTGYTF. The sequenced DNA: TGTGCCAGCAGCGTTCGGGACAGGGTCACTGGCTACACCTTC.